These 28 T cell receptor beta chains originate from one sample sequenced in a study of blood T cell repertoires in COVID-19. Sequenced by immunoSEQ multiplex PCR; TCRdb stores in-frame clones only, minus some. The sample yields 72,000 or so clones, approximately 90% seen once. What was sequenced was peripheral blood. Receptors originate from a woman of 80 years or more with acute or convalescent COVID-19.

The chain carries TRBV25-1 and TRBJ1-3; D gene ambiguous. Trimming took 5 bases from V and 0 from J, leaving 5 bases between them. The germline gives CDR1 MGHDK, CDR2 SYGVNS. CDR3 length equals 13 residues. The CDR3 sequence is CASSRNSGNTIYF. The CDR3 DNA reads as TGTGCCAGCAGTCGTAACTCTGGAAACACCATATATTTT.

The chain joins TRBV4-1 to TRBJ1-2; D remains ambiguous. Trimming took off 0 bases at V and 4 bases at J, with 6 bases between the two ends. The V gene's germline CDR1 is MGHRA and CDR2 YSYEKL. The CDR3 length is 13 residues. This CDR3 reads CASSQESGYGYTF. The CDR3 DNA reads as TGCGCCAGCAGCCAAGAATCCGGCTATGGCTACACCTTC.

The chain combines TRBV5-1 with TRBJ2-1, with TRBD2 matching 9 bases. The CDR3 is made up of 14 amino acids. Per the germline V gene, CDR1 is SGHRS and CDR2 is YFSETQ. V shed 7 bases, J shed 8 bases, and the junction held 10 bases outside the gene matches. The CDR3 sequence is CASARGGGVDEQFF. In DNA form, the CDR3 reads TGCGCCAGCGCCAGGGGCGGGGGGGTCGATGAGCAGTTCTTC.

Only one count was recorded for this clone. The chain employs TRBV6-5 and TRBJ2-5; D is perhaps TRBD1 (5 bases). The germline V gene encodes CDR1 MNHEY and CDR2 SVGAGI. With 2 bases removed from V and 2 bases from J, the gap between germline ends came to 6 bases. This CDR3 region has 13 residues. CDR3: CASSYRGQETQYF. The DNA of the CDR3 is TGTGCCAGCAGTTACAGGGGTCAAGAGACCCAGTACTTC.

The rearrangement links TRBV5-3 to TRBJ2-1; 10 bases are shared with TRBD2. TRBV5-3 has ORF status, its function being uncertain. With V trimmed by 0 bases and J by 8 bases, 23 bases remained unmatched. This CDR3 spans 21 amino acids. CDR3 nucleotides: TGTGCCAGAAGCTTGGCCCGTCCGGCGTTAGCGGGAGGCCCCTACAATGATGAGCAGTTCTTC. Translated, it gives CARSLARPALAGGPYNDEQFF.

The chain uses TRBV28 and TRBJ1-3, with 9 bases lining up with TRBD1. From germline, CDR1 is MDHEN and CDR2 SYDVKM. With V trimmed by 5 bases and J by 5 bases, 4 bases remained unmatched. This CDR3 is built from 14 residues. CDR3: CASSVGTGRNTIYF. CDR3 in DNA: TGTGCCAGCAGTGTCGGGACAGGGAGAAACACCATATATTTT.

This rearrangement joins TRBV6-5 to TRBJ2-1; 9 bases align to TRBD1. CDR3 size: 15 residues. In germline, CDR1 is MNHEY, CDR2 SVGAGI. With 1 base clipped from V and 9 bases from J, the junction kept 7 bases outside the gene matches. CDR3 sequence (DNA): TGTGCCAGCAGTTACTTGGGACAGGGAATTGGTGAGCAGTTCTTC. This gives the protein CASSYLGQGIGEQFF.

The genes are TRBV28 and TRBJ1-2; D might be TRBD1 (5 bases). Germline assignment: CDR1 MDHEN and CDR2 SYDVKM. This CDR3 has 11 amino acids. V lost 8 bases and J lost 4, with 8 bases in between. CDR3 residues: CASGDSYGYTF. Written as DNA, the CDR3 is TGTGCCAGCGGAGACAGCTATGGCTACACCTTC.

The rearrangement links TRBV5-1 to TRBJ2-3, with 7 bases fitting TRBD1. The germline V gene has CDR1 SGHRS and CDR2 YFSETQ. V lost 4 bases and J lost 1; bases outside the gene matches: 3. This CDR3 has 14 amino acids. For the CDR3, the DNA is TGCGCCAGCAGCCGACAGGGCGGCACAGATACGCAGTATTTT. Translated, it gives CASSRQGGTDTQYF.

The V and J genes are TRBV28 and TRBJ2-2; D might be TRBD1 (7 bases). Germline-derived CDR1 and CDR2 are MDHEN and SYDVKM. The length of the CDR3 is 16 residues. Trimming took 3 bases from V and 3 from J, leaving 14 bases between them. The CDR3 coding sequence is TGTGCCAGCAGTTTTTTGGGCAGGGGGGACACCGGGGAGCTGTTTTTT. Its protein product is CASSFLGRGDTGELFF.

This chain connects TRBV4-2 to TRBJ2-2; 13 bases fit TRBD2. Trimming took 4 bases from V and 6 from J; bases not matched to a gene: 5. CDR1 is LGHNA, CDR2 YNFKEQ, per germline. The CDR3 is 16 amino acids. The CDR3 bases are TGTGCCAGCAGCCCCGGGACTAGCGGGGCTCCCGGGGAGCTGTTTTTT. Amino acids: CASSPGTSGAPGELFF.

The genes are TRBV21-1 and TRBJ2-2; the table's TRBD2 call for D was not verified on the DNA. TRBV21-1 has pseudogene status. This CDR3 is 17 amino acids long. The CDR3 spells CASSKGASEGRTGELFF. DNA of the CDR3: TGTGCCAGCAGCAAAGGTGCTTCGGAGGGGCGCACCGGGGAGCTGTTTTTT.

This rearrangement joins TRBV20-1 to TRBJ1-5; 9 nucleotides agree with TRBD1. Unmatched junction bases numbered 5, after V lost 3 bases and J lost 14 bases. Germline V gives CDR1 DFQATT, CDR2 SNEGSKA (reference sequence). The CDR3 extends over 11 amino acids. CDR3 sequence (DNA): TGCAGTGCTAGCAGTGGGGACAGGGAGCATTTT. This codes for CSASSGDREHF.

This chain uses TRBV6-4 with TRBJ2-1; TRBD2 aligns across 7 bases. The CDR3 covers 16 residues. J was trimmed by 3 bases and V by 6 bases; bases with no gene match: 11. From germline, CDR1 is MRHNA and CDR2 SNTAGT. The CDR3 region has the DNA TGTGCCAGCAGGGGGTTTGGAGCGGGACTCTACAATGAGCAGTTCTTC. Encoded protein: CASRGFGAGLYNEQFF.

Regarding this clone: One end of the junction does not line up with germline, which may come from a read error. The chain couples TRBV7-7 to TRBJ2-3; TRBD2 matches at 9 bases. The V gene's germline CDR1 is SSHAT and CDR2 FNYEAQ (reference sequence). This CDR3 is 13 amino acids long. The CDR3 protein is CASSLSGRDTQYF. CDR3 DNA sequence: TGTGCTAGCAGCCTTAGCGGGAGAGATACGCAGTATTTT.

The chain couples TRBV6-5 to TRBJ1-2; TRBD1 agrees at 10 bases. The CDR3 loop spans 15 amino acids. With V trimmed by 0 bases and J by 5 bases, 3 bases remained unmatched. Germline values: CDR1 MNHEY, CDR2 SVGAGI. As DNA, the CDR3 is TGTGCCAGCAGTTACTCCGGGACAGGGGATTATGGCTACACCTTC. Amino acids: CASSYSGTGDYGYTF.

This chain links TRBV19 with TRBJ2-1, with TRBD1 as a possible D gene (5 bases). CDR1 LNHDA and CDR2 SQIVND come from the germline V gene (reference sequence). The V end lost 9 bases, the J end lost 3 bases, and 9 bases lay between the germline ends. The CDR3 runs to 12 residues. The CDR3: CASTRDYNEQFF. Written as DNA, the CDR3 is TGTGCCAGCACCAGGGACTACAATGAGCAGTTCTTC.

The chain carries TRBV7-6 and TRBJ2-2; tentative D call: TRBD1 (6 bases). The CDR3 runs to 15 residues. V gave up 10 bases and J gave up 5 bases, with 20 bases separating them. CDR1 SGHVS and CDR2 FNYEAQ come from the germline V gene. DNA of the CDR3: TGTGCCACACAGGGATTCAGCTCCGTGACCGGGGAGCTGTTTTTT. Translated, it gives CATQGFSSVTGELFF.

This chain's CDR3 is CASSLGGPSSYEQYF. The CDR3 DNA reads as TGTGCCAGCAGCTTAGGGGGCCCATCGTCCTACGAGCAGTACTTC. The V gene is TRBV12-1, the J gene TRBJ2-7; the table calls TRBD1, which could not be checked here. TRBV12-1 is noted as a pseudogene. The CDR3 runs to 15 residues.

This clone came up once. Other DNA sequences in this sample translate to the same CDR3. V usage is TRBV7-9 and J usage is TRBJ1-1; TRBD1 matches at 8 bases. V lost 2 bases to trimming and J lost 5 bases; unmatched junction nucleotides: 4. Germline CDR1 SEHNR, CDR2 FQNEAQ (reference sequence). The CDR3 covers 14 residues. CDR3 residues: CASSLQGAGTEAFF. Written as DNA, the CDR3 is TGTGCCAGCAGCTTACAGGGGGCCGGAACTGAAGCTTTCTTT.

V gene TRBV5-4 combines with J gene TRBJ2-2, with 9 bases identical to TRBD2. CDR3 length equals 16 residues. The germline V gene has CDR1 SGHNT and CDR2 YYREEE (reference sequence). The junction had 8 bases not matched to a gene; V was cut back by 4 bases and J by 4 bases. Here the CDR3 DNA reads TGTGCCAGCAGCCTGCGGGGGGGCCGGGTCACCGGGGAGCTGTTTTTT. The encoded protein is CASSLRGGRVTGELFF.

The V and J genes are TRBV5-4 and TRBJ2-1, with D possibly matching TRBD2 (7 bases). Germline lookup yields CDR1 SGHNT and CDR2 YYREEE (reference sequence). This CDR3 region has 16 residues. The V end lost 4 bases, the J end lost 5 bases, and 19 bases lay between the germline ends. As DNA, the CDR3 is TGTGCCAGCAGCACCCCGGGACGGGGGGCTGACAATGAGCAGTTCTTC. As protein: CASSTPGRGADNEQFF.

The chain is built from TRBV5-1 and TRBJ1-2, with D perhaps TRBD1 (5 bases). The CDR3 contains 16 residues. V lost 3 bases, J lost 4 bases, and 19 bases lay in between. The germline gives CDR1 SGHRS, CDR2 YFSETQ. This chain's CDR3 is CASSSRAQGRGYGYTF. For the CDR3, the DNA is TGCGCCAGCAGCTCGAGAGCTCAGGGTCGAGGCTATGGCTACACCTTC.

This clone was detected once. The chain couples TRBV2 to TRBJ1-5; D gene ambiguous. Germline assignment: CDR1 SNHLY and CDR2 FYNNEI. The V gene lost 8 bases and the J gene lost 0 bases, with 11 bases spanning the gap. CDR3 length: 14 amino acids. The CDR3 DNA reads TGTGCCAGCTCAGTATCTTATAGCAATCAGCCCCAGCATTTT. Translation: CASSVSYSNQPQHF.

V and J are TRBV19 and TRBJ2-2; D is unclear. V dropped 5 bases and J dropped 0 bases, with 7 bases sitting between them. Germline assignment: CDR1 LNHDA and CDR2 SQIVND (reference sequence). The CDR3 consists of 14 residues. CDR3 sequence: CASSVTTNTGELFF. CDR3 bases: TGTGCCAGTAGTGTCACAACGAACACCGGGGAGCTGTTTTTT.

This chain uses TRBV6-4 with TRBJ1-2; weak D call: TRBD1 (5 bases). Trimming pared 3 bases from V and 7 bases from J, leaving 18 bases between. CDR1 is MRHNA and CDR2 is SNTAGT in the germline V gene. The CDR3 sequence is 15 residues long. CDR3 sequence: CASSETAGRASGYTF. DNA for the CDR3: TGTGCCAGCAGTGAGACCGCAGGCAGGGCTAGTGGCTACACCTTC.

The rearrangement links TRBV19 to TRBJ1-1, with D unresolved. Trimming removed 3 bases at V and 6 bases at J, with 11 bases between. The germline gives CDR1 LNHDA, CDR2 SQIVND (reference sequence). The CDR3 has 13 amino acids. The DNA for the CDR3 is TGTGCCAGTAGTATCGAGGGTCGGGCTGAAGCTTTCTTT. Protein sequence: CASSIEGRAEAFF.

The chain employs TRBV3-1 (or the pseudogene TRBV3-2) and TRBJ2-5; D gene ambiguous. Germline-derived CDR1 and CDR2 are LGHDT and YNNKEL (reference sequence). CDR3 length: 12 residues. V gave up 3 bases and J gave up 1 base, with 3 bases separating them. CDR3 nucleotide sequence: TGTGCCAGCAGCCACGTCCAAGAGACCCAGTACTTC. Residues: CASSHVQETQYF.